Listed below are T cell receptor beta chains from one sample, sequenced in a study of T cell changes during pregnancy in multiple sclerosis. TCRdb's table, derived via immunoSEQ multiplex PCR, lists solely in-frame clones and lacks some. The table lists just under 80,000 clones, 93% of them singletons. The material was peripheral blood, obtained in the second trimester of pregnancy. The receptors were gathered from a female donor in good health, enrolled as a control in a pregnancy study. CDR3s include the opening cysteine and the closing phenylalanine or tryptophan. D genes are given only for firm matches. Clone sizes are given selectively: once, few, many, or a class where the clone is expanded.

D gene	clone size	V gene	J gene	CDR3 protein	CDR3 DNA
-	-	TRBV27	TRBJ2-7	CASSFGRSSYEQYF	TGTGCCAGCAGTTTCGGTCGAAGCTCCTACGAGCAGTACTTC
TRBD1	-	TRBV5-4	TRBJ1-3	CASSQTTGVSYGNTIYF	TGTGCCAGCAGCCAAACTACAGGGGTATCGTACGGAAACACCATATATTTT
-	-	TRBV7-9	TRBJ1-2	CASSPRPGDNYGYTF	TGTGCCAGCAGCCCCCGCCCGGGGGATAACTATGGCTACACCTTC
-	-	TRBV11-2	TRBJ1-1	CASSPSGSNTEAFF	TGTGCCAGCAGCCCTTCGGGGAGTAACACTGAAGCTTTCTTT
-	-	TRBV9	TRBJ1-5	CASSVGSGTYSNQPQHF	TGTGCCAGCAGCGTAGGCAGTGGGACTTATAGCAATCAGCCCCAGCATTTT
-	-	TRBV9	TRBJ2-6	CASSGGVGNSGANVLTF	TGTGCCAGCAGCGGAGGAGTAGGAAACTCTGGGGCCAACGTCCTGACTTTC
TRBD2	-	TRBV11-2	TRBJ2-5	CASSLDRTSGGPYF	TGTGCCAGCAGCTTAGATCGAACTAGCGGGGGGCCTTACTTC
-	-	TRBV27	TRBJ1-1	CASSFAGENTEAFF	TGTGCCAGCAGTTTCGCAGGGGAGAACACTGAAGCTTTCTTT
-	-	TRBV9	TRBJ2-3	CASSVVERGHQYTQYF	TGTGCCAGCAGCGTAGTAGAAAGGGGACATCAGTATACGCAGTATTTT
-	-	TRBV12-5	TRBJ2-1	CASGLVLDKKRNEQFF	TGTGCTAGTGGTTTGGTACTGGACAAAAAGAGGAATGAGCAGTTCTTC
TRBD1	-	TRBV10-3	TRBJ2-3	CAISGTGGTDTQYF	TGTGCCATCAGCGGGACAGGGGGCACAGATACGCAGTATTTT
-	-	TRBV10-3	TRBJ2-2	CAISTAGSNTGELFF	TGTGCCATCAGTACGGCGGGTTCGAACACCGGGGAGCTGTTTTTT
TRBD2	-	TRBV4-3	TRBJ2-3	CASSQDWSRASGGADTQYF	TGCGCCAGCAGCCAAGATTGGAGCCGGGCTAGCGGGGGGGCAGATACGCAGTATTTT
-	-	TRBV12-5	TRBJ1-5	CASGSVSSQPQHF	TGTGCTAGTGGTTCTGTTTCTTCTCAGCCCCAGCATTTT
-	few	TRBV7-9	TRBJ1-1	CASSLERTEAFF	TGTGCCAGCAGCTTAGAGCGGACTGAAGCTTTCTTT
TRBD2	-	TRBV11-3	TRBJ2-5	CASSLGLLAGVQETQYF	TGTGCCAGCAGCTTAGGTCTGCTAGCGGGGGTTCAAGAGACCCAGTACTTC
-	-	TRBV27	TRBJ2-7	CASSRDNYEQYF	TGTGCCAGCAGTAGGGACAACTACGAGCAGTACTTC
TRBD2	-	TRBV9	TRBJ2-3	CASSVGSGGPDTQYF	TGTGCCAGCAGCGTAGGTAGCGGGGGACCAGATACGCAGTATTTT
TRBD2	-	TRBV11-3	TRBJ2-1	CASSLVSLAANEQFF	TGTGCCAGCAGCTTAGTATCGCTAGCGGCCAATGAGCAGTTCTTC
TRBD2	-	TRBV30	TRBJ2-7	CAWGVLASGAYEQYF	TGTGCCTGGGGGGTCCTCGCTAGCGGGGCCTACGAGCAGTACTTC
-	-	TRBV5-4	TRBJ2-1	CASSFINEQFF	TGTGCCAGCAGCTTTATAAATGAGCAGTTCTTC
-	-	TRBV14	TRBJ1-4	CASSQKFGGSEKLFF	TGTGCCAGCAGCCAAAAATTTGGGGGCAGTGAAAAACTGTTTTTT
TRBD2	-	TRBV11-2	TRBJ2-3	CASSLASGGIDTQYF	TGTGCCAGCAGCTTAGCTAGCGGGGGGATCGATACGCAGTATTTT
-	-	TRBV19	TRBJ1-1	CASSIVRDPPEAFF	TGTGCCAGTAGTATCGTTCGGGATCCCCCTGAAGCTTTCTTT
-	-	TRBV19	TRBJ1-3	CASSTQDYSGNTIYF	TGTGCCAGTAGTACACAAGATTACTCTGGAAACACCATATATTTT
TRBD1	-	TRBV7-2	TRBJ1-1	CASSPGTGGSAEAFF	TGTGCCAGCAGCCCCGGGACAGGGGGCTCGGCTGAAGCTTTCTTT
-	-	TRBV7-2	TRBJ1-2	CASSLRGSGYGYTF	TGTGCCAGCAGCTTAAGGGGGTCGGGCTATGGCTACACCTTC
-	-	TRBV15	TRBJ1-6	CATSRGKGPRQGYNSPLHF	TGTGCCACCAGCAGAGGAAAGGGGCCGCGACAAGGCTATAATTCACCCCTCCACTTT
-	once	TRBV4-3	TRBJ2-2	CASSQDLRGGLTGELFF	TGCGCCAGCAGCCAAGATTTGAGGGGGGGCCTCACCGGGGAGCTGTTTTTT
TRBD2	-	TRBV7-2	TRBJ2-5	CASRRAGGPIQETQYF	TGTGCCAGCAGACGAGCGGGGGGCCCCATCCAAGAGACCCAGTACTTC
TRBD1	-	TRBV19	TRBJ1-2	CASTLPPGQGVRNYGYTF	TGTGCCAGTACCCTACCCCCGGGACAGGGCGTGAGGAACTATGGCTACACCTTC
-	-	TRBV7-9	TRBJ2-5	CAGNRDVRETQYF	TGTGCCGGCAACAGGGACGTTCGGGAGACCCAGTACTTC
-	-	TRBV5-4	TRBJ1-1	CASSFGNTEAFF	TGTGCCAGCAGCTTCGGGAACACTGAAGCTTTCTTT
-	once	TRBV5-6	TRBJ1-1	CASSLVDSTEAFF	TGTGCCAGCAGCTTGGTGGACAGCACTGAAGCTTTCTTT
-	-	TRBV7-2	TRBJ2-2	CASSLISPIQTENTGELFF	TGTGCCAGCAGCTTAATATCACCCATTCAGACAGAGAACACCGGGGAGCTGTTTTTT
TRBD1	-	TRBV6-6	TRBJ1-6	CASSSMTGDSPLHF	TGTGCCAGCAGTTCCATGACAGGGGATTCACCCCTCCACTTT
-	-	TRBV11-1	TRBJ1-1	CASSSTANTEAFF	TGTGCCAGCAGCTCAACAGCGAACACTGAAGCTTTCTTT